Reported below is one TCR beta chain. The data were produced by immunoSEQ multiplex PCR, yet TCRdb's version contains in-frame clones alone and is incomplete. Counted here are just under 100,000 clones, nearly 97% occurring once; the ten biggest clones make up 0.21%. This entry is derived from a study of technical replicates of blood from a handful of donors. This CDR3 is 16 amino acids long. Germline-derived CDR1 and CDR2 are MNHNS and SASEGT. With 3 bases removed from V and 4 bases from J, the gap between germline ends came to 16 bases. This clonotype was sampled from a human donor in good health. The sequencing sample was made of T cells isolated from PBMCs. The V and J genes are TRBV6-1 and TRBJ1-5; D is possibly TRBD1 (5 bases). CDR3 protein: CASSDLPGPLNQPQHF. CDR3 bases: TGTGCCAGCAGTGACTTGCCAGGGCCTCTTAATCAGCCCCAGCATTTT.